Presented here are 3 T cell receptor beta chains from one specimen sequenced in a study of OX40 agonist ivuxolimab in advanced cancers. Libraries were constructed by the immunoSEQ multiplex PCR assay. TCRdb provides this immuneACCESS table in a form limited to in-frame rearrangements. Some clones are lacking; in checked studies, under half of them reflect an unresolved V gene, and why the rest are absent is not known. The sample yields 55,000 to 65,000 clones; more than 80% were counted once. The ten top clones hold around 15% of the sample. The sequences come from CD4+ or CD8+ T cells sorted from blood, collected in a trial of the OX40 agonist ivuxolimab. All receptors derive from an adult with an advanced solid tumor such as melanoma, head and neck, liver or kidney cancer.

This rearrangement joins TRBV28 to TRBJ1-5; no firm D call. CDR3 length equals 14 residues. V dropped 6 bases and J dropped 5 bases, with 14 bases sitting between them. From germline, CDR1 is MDHEN and CDR2 SYDVKM. This CDR3 is CASSLMTPDQPQHF. The CDR3 coding sequence is TGTGCCAGCAGCCTTATGACTCCAGATCAGCCCCAGCATTTT.

V and J are TRBV15 and TRBJ1-2; D ambiguous. Trimming shortened V by 3 bases and J by 12 bases, and 17 bases separated the two germline ends. From germline, CDR1 is LNHNV and CDR2 YYDKDF (reference sequence). This CDR3 comprises 13 residues. The CDR3, as DNA: TGTGCCACCAGCAGGGGCCCCCGAAGGGAGCACACCTTC. Encoded protein: CATSRGPRREHTF.

The chain employs TRBV7-9 and TRBJ2-6; D remains unclear. The CDR3 has 19 residues. CDR1 and CDR2 (germline): SEHNR, FQNEAQ (reference sequence). V was clipped by 3 bases and J by 0 bases, with 18 bases between them. Here the CDR3 reads CASSFLRTDAFSGANVLTF. The CDR3 region has the DNA TGTGCCAGCAGCTTCCTTCGAACGGATGCCTTCTCTGGGGCCAACGTCCTGACTTTC.